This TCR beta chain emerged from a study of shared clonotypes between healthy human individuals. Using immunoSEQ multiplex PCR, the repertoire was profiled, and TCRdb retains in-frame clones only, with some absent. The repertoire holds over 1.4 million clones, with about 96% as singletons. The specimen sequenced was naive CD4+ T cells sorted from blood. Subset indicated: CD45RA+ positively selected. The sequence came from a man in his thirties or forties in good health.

CDR3 in amino acids: CASSLANQPQHF. CDR3 in DNA: TGTGCCAGCAGCTTAGCTAATCAGCCCCAGCATTTT. The chain carries TRBV7-6 and TRBJ1-5, with D uncertain. This CDR3 comprises 12 residues. The germline V gene encodes CDR1 SGHVS and CDR2 FNYEAQ. V shed 0 bases and J shed 4 bases, with 1 base lying between them.